Described below is a single TCR beta chain sequence and its context. These data are taken from a study of blood T cells in healthy people across ages. Alongside a J-beta primer mix, a sample-barcoded 5' primer served in a second PCR lasting about 6 to 12 cycles. TCRdb redid the calling of the 5' RACE reads with MiXCR, one entry per CDR3 protein. The table includes roughly 550,000 distinct CDR3 sequences, around 24% detected once. Germline V gene lookup returns CDR1 SGHTA and CDR2 FQGNSA. The J segment lost 2 bases and the V segment lost 3 bases, leaving 8 bases of the junction unmatched. The CDR3 has 18 amino acids. The same data also contributed to another study, on T cells of mothers and their children. From that second work: Related mother-child pairs showed slightly, non-significantly higher overlap than unrelated pairs.

The chain is built from TRBV7-2 and TRBJ2-3; 13 bases line up with TRBD2. The source is a boy between 10 and 17 years old in good health. The sample taken for sequencing was blood. The CDR3: CASSFRTSGSKNTDTQYF. CDR3 nucleotide sequence: TGTGCCAGCAGCTTTCGGACTAGCGGGAGCAAAAACACAGATACGCAGTATTTT.